This T cell receptor (beta chain) originates from a study of blood T cells in healthy people across ages. Study findings and constraints: Long-lived donors carried more naive CD4+ cells and greater diversity than aged donors. Roughly linear declines in TCR beta diversity per million T cells occurred with age.

Germline V lookup: CDR1 MGHRA, CDR2 YSYEKL. Germline trimming cut 5 bases from V and 3 bases from J; bases unmatched to any gene: 6. The length of the CDR3 is 16 residues. In regard to this clonotype: Its specificity is not known.

The authors ran a second PCR of 7 to 11 cycles using a sample-barcoded 5' primer and a J-beta primer mix. All cDNA molecules were each tagged by a template-switch adaptor with 12 random nucleotides. TCRdb analysed the 5' RACE reads with MiXCR anew, one entry per CDR3 protein. The sample holds around 1.5 million distinct CDR3 sequences, 34% seen once. The source of this sequence is a woman in her thirties in good health. The chain employs TRBV4-1 and TRBJ2-1; 11 bases match TRBD2. Sequencing input: blood. The CDR3 loop is CASSGRTSGHYNEQFF. The CDR3 DNA reads as TGCGCCAGCAGCGGGCGGACTAGCGGGCACTACAATGAGCAGTTCTTC.